This TCR beta chain was captured by sequencing in a study of early T cells in non-severe SARS-CoV-2 infection. Turning to the study itself: The authors sequenced bulk RNA from unsorted whole blood, leaving chains unpaired. Study findings and constraints: Reliance on VDJdb matching favored anti-spike CD8 responses; private and CD4 specificities were missed.

The table lists this clonotype with many counts. What it recognizes is unknown. J was trimmed by 11 bases and V by 8 bases; bases with no gene match: 9. This CDR3 is built from 12 residues. Per germline, CDR1 LNHNV and CDR2 YYDKDF (reference sequence). The TCR library protocol was used to attach unique molecular identifiers. These identifiers were attached to individual cDNA molecules. TCRdb fed the 5' RACE reads into MiXCR, producing one record per CDR3 protein. The top ten hold about 1.3% of the sample, which has about 62,000 distinct CDR3 sequences, approximately 10% seen once. The sequence was collected from an adult who was a healthcare worker with PCR-confirmed SARS-CoV-2 infection or an uninfected control (not recorded which). Sequencing was carried out using whole blood. V and J are TRBV15 and TRBJ2-1; 7 bases match TRBD1. DNA for the CDR3: TGTGCCACCTCTGAGGGGGCGCCTAAGCAGTTCTTC. Its translation: CATSEGAPKQFF.